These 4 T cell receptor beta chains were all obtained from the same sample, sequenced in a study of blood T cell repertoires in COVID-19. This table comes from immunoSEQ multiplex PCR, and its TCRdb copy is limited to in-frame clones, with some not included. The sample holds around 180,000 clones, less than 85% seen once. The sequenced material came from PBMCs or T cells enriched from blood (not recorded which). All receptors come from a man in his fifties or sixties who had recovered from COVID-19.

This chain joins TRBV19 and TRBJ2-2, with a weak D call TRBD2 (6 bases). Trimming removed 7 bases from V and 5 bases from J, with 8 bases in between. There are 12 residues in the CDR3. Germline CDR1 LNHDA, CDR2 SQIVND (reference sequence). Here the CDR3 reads CASNGGTGELFF. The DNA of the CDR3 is TGTGCCAGTAATGGGGGGACCGGGGAGCTGTTTTTT.

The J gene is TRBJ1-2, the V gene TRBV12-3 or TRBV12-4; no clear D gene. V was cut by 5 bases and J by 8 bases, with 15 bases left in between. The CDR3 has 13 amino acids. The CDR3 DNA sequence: TGTGCCAGCAGTCGCCCGGGGTTGCGAGGCTACACCTTC. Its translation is CASSRPGLRGYTF.

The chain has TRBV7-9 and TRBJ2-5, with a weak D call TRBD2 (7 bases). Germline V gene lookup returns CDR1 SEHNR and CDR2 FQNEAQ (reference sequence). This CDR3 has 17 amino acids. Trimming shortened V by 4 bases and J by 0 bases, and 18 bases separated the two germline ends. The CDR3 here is CASSSIGGADYQETQYF. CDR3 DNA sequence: TGTGCCAGCAGCTCTATTGGGGGGGCAGATTACCAAGAGACCCAGTACTTC. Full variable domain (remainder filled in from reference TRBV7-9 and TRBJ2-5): DTGVSQNPRHKITKRGQNVTFRCDPISEHNRLYWYRQTLGQGPEFLTYFQNEAQLEKSRLLSDRFSAERPKGSFSTLEIQRTEQGDSAMYLCASSSIGGADYQETQYFGPGTRLLVL.

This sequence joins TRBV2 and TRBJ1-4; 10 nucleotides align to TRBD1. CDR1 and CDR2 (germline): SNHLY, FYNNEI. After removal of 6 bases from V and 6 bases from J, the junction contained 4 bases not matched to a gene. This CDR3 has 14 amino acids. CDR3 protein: CASSPDRGHEKLFF. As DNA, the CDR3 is TGTGCCAGCAGCCCTGACAGGGGGCATGAAAAACTGTTTTTT.